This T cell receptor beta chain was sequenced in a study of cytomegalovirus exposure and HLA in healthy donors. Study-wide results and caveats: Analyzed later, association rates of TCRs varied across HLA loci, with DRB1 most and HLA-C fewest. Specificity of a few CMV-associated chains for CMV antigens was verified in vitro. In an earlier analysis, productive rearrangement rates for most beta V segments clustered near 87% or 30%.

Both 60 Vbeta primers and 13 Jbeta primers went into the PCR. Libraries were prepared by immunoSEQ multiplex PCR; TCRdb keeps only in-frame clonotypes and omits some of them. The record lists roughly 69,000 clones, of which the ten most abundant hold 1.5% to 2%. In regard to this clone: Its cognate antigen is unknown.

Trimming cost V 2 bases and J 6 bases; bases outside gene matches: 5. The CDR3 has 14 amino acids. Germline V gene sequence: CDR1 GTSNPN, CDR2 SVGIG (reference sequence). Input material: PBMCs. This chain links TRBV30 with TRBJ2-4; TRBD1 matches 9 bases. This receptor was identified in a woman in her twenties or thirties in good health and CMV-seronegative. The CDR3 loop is CAWSTGGEPNIQYF. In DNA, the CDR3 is TGTGCCTGGAGTACAGGGGGCGAACCAAACATTCAGTACTTC. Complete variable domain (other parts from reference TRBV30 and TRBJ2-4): SQTIHQWPATLVQPVGSPLSLECTVEGTSNPNLYWYRQAAGRGLQLLFYSVGIGQISSEVPQNLSASRPQDRQFILSSKKLLLSDSGFYLCAWSTGGEPNIQYFGAGTRLSVL.